The clone carrying this T cell receptor beta chain occurred many times. Its antigen is not identified. The sample originates from a study of T-cell reconstitution after alpha-beta-depleted transplantation in children. Findings of the study overall: Reportedly, only several hundred clones from non-depleted graft cells drove alpha-beta T-cell counts at about two months. Certain patients had high TCRbeta diversity at day 60, and it came from recipient T cells and thymic progenitors that survived. T-cell numbers and diversity, one year after transplant, stemmed largely from T cells that were newly produced.

This sample's TCRbeta library carried unique molecular identifier barcodes. TCRdb processed the PCR reads anew with MiXCR; each CDR3 protein has one entry. The table shows hundreds of thousands of distinct CDR3 sequences, with 7.5% to 9.5% occurring only once. The clonotype comes from a male patient between 5 and 17 years old who had a stem cell transplant for acute lymphoblastic leukemia, so the T cells may come from the graft donor. This sample comprised PBMCs, mostly from graft donor cells, obtained 180 days after TCRalphabeta/CD19-depleted stem cell transplant.

In nucleotides, the CDR3 is TGCGCCAGCAGCCAAACAGGGAGCTATCAGCCCCAGCATTTT. It yields the protein CASSQTGSYQPQHF. V usage is TRBV4-1 and J usage is TRBJ1-5, with TRBD1 as a possible D gene (6 bases). This CDR3 has 14 amino acids. Germline V gives CDR1 MGHRA, CDR2 YSYEKL. V shed 2 bases and J shed 5 bases, with 10 bases lying between them.